This TCR beta chain derives from a study of T cells in Graves' hyperthyroidism and ophthalmopathy. Study results and caveats: A model built on 13 V-J features separated ophthalmopathy from stable hyperthyroidism. Most thyroid clonotypes expanded above 0.001 appeared in blood too. It was a median roughly six months before onset that the model predicted ophthalmopathy.

Amplified regions were TCR beta CDR3 sequences from RNA transcripts. HTBI primers were used for first-round RT-PCR of the TCR CDR3. In TCRdb, the multiplex PCR reads were re-called with MiXCR into one record per CDR3 protein. In the table there are about 600,000 distinct CDR3 sequences, 13% to 15% of which are singletons. Subjects with ophthalmopathy showed a Clinical Activity Score no lower than 3, a NOSPECS grade no lower than 4, and a duration shorter than 3 months. This clonotype was counted many times. The antigen is unknown. This CDR3 region has 15 residues. Germline V gene sequence: CDR1 MDHEN, CDR2 SYDVKM. The junction had 5 bases not matched to a gene; V was cut back by 5 bases and J by 1 base.

The chain carries TRBV28 and TRBJ1-5; the match to TRBD1 covers 7 bases. The sequenced sample consisted of blood. The receptor was derived from a woman between 18 and 29 years old with Graves' ophthalmopathy. CDR3 sequence (DNA): TGTGCCAGCAGTCCACTGGGACAGAGCAATCAGCCCCAGCATTTT. Translation gives CASSPLGQSNQPQHF.